Each of the 29 T cell receptor beta chains below was sequenced from the same sample in a study of shared clonotypes between healthy human individuals. Naive CD8 cells comprised CD45RO-negative, CCR7-positively selected cells, excluding terminally differentiated effector memory CD45RA+ cells. Repertoires were generated with immunoSEQ multiplex PCR, while TCRdb's copy carries only in-frame clones and drops some. This table holds 2 million or so clones, about 95% found once. Sequenced material: naive CD8+ T cells sorted from blood. The receptors were gathered from a man between 18 and 29 years old in good health.

J is TRBJ1-1 and V is TRBV7-9; 8 bases align to TRBD1. The V gene's germline CDR1 is SEHNR and CDR2 FQNEAQ (reference sequence). CDR3 size: 15 residues. J gave up 5 bases and V 5 bases, and 10 bases lay outside the gene matches. Written as DNA, the CDR3 is TGTGCCAGCAGCCCCGGCGCAGGGGGCTGGACTGAAGCTTTCTTT. It yields the protein CASSPGAGGWTEAFF.

In regard to this clone: Different DNA sequences within this sample yield the same CDR3. CDR3 in amino acids: CASSPRDRVTYEQYF. CDR3 nucleotide sequence: TGTGCCAGCTCACCCCGGGACAGGGTTACCTACGAGCAGTACTTC. This rearrangement joins TRBV18 to TRBJ2-7; 9 bases fit TRBD1. Germline V gives CDR1 KGHSH, CDR2 LQKENI. V shed 3 bases and J 2 bases; nucleotides not matched to a gene: 5. The CDR3 has 15 amino acids.

This clone was found once. This chain joins TRBV5-6 and TRBJ2-7, with D possibly being TRBD2 (6 bases). V was pared by 3 bases and J by 7 bases, with 20 bases between. Germline V gene sequence: CDR1 SGHDT, CDR2 YYEEEE. The CDR3 loop spans 15 amino acids. CDR3 in amino acids: CASSWGSSVGREQYF. Written as DNA, the CDR3 is TGTGCCAGCAGCTGGGGATCAAGCGTGGGGAGGGAGCAGTACTTC.

This clone appeared a few times. The V gene is TRBV11-2, the J gene TRBJ1-5; D may be TRBD1 (5 bases). The ends were cut back, 5 bases at V and 11 bases at J, with 19 bases in the middle. This CDR3 contains 14 residues. Germline lookup yields CDR1 SGHAT and CDR2 FQNNGV. The CDR3 bases are TGTGCCAGCAGCCTCGAGGGCCGTGAGGGGTCCCAGCATTTT. This encodes CASSLEGREGSQHF.

The genes are TRBV5-4 and TRBJ2-7; 7 nucleotides line up with TRBD1. The CDR3 consists of 14 residues. With 2 bases clipped from V and 3 bases from J, the junction kept 5 bases outside the gene matches. The germline gives CDR1 SGHNT, CDR2 YYREEE (reference sequence). The DNA of the CDR3 is TGTGCCAGCAGCTTAGAACAGGGGAACTACGAGCAGTACTTC. This sequence encodes CASSLEQGNYEQYF.

The V gene is TRBV27, the J gene TRBJ2-5; D might be TRBD2 (5 bases). Trimming stripped 6 bases from V and 5 bases from J, with 16 bases between. Germline CDR1 MNHEY, CDR2 SMNVEV (reference sequence). The CDR3 is 14 amino acids. CDR3 in DNA: TGTGCCAGCAGGATCGCGGGCTCCTGGGAGACCCAGTACTTC. Its protein is CASRIAGSWETQYF.

This chain uses TRBV6-6 with TRBJ2-7; TRBD1 might be the D (7 bases). Germline lookup yields CDR1 MNHNY and CDR2 SVGAGI (reference sequence). CDR3 length equals 14 residues. The V end lost 6 bases, the J end lost 2 bases, and 14 bases lay between the germline ends. CDR3 nucleotides: TGTGCCAGCAGCATCAGGGGGGAGACCTACGAGCAGTACTTC. Encoded protein: CASSIRGETYEQYF.

This clone came up a few times. The chain is built from TRBV2 and TRBJ1-3, with D unclear. Germline CDR1 and CDR2: SNHLY and FYNNEI. The CDR3 spans 13 residues. Trimming removed 9 bases from V and 4 bases from J, with 13 bases in between. The CDR3 coding sequence is TGTGCCAGTTTCCGGGAGGGAGGAAACACCATATATTTT. Translation: CASFREGGNTIYF. The full variable domain, with the rest looked up from reference TRBV2 and TRBJ1-3, is EPEVTQTPSHQVTQMGQEVILRCVPISNHLYFYWYRQILGQKVEFLVSFYNNEISEKSEIFDDQFSVERPDGSNFTLKIRSTKLEDSAMYFCASFREGGNTIYFGEGSWLTVV.

This sequence joins TRBV5-1 and TRBJ2-3; 7 bases line up with TRBD2. Germline V gene sequence: CDR1 SGHRS, CDR2 YFSETQ. V lost 2 bases to trimming and J lost 6 bases; unmatched junction nucleotides: 9. This CDR3 region has 15 residues. CDR3 bases: TGCGCCAGCAGCTTTTACACGGGGGGAAGCGATACGCAGTATTTT. It yields the protein CASSFYTGGSDTQYF.

Concerning this clone: At one end, the junction sequence differs from germline, possibly due to a read error. The V call is TRBV7-3, the J call TRBJ2-1; D perhaps matches TRBD1 (5 bases). The CDR3 has 13 amino acids. Germline loops: CDR1 SGHTA, CDR2 FQGTGA. Written as DNA, the CDR3 is TGTGCCAGCAGCCTAACAGGTTTCGATGAGCAGTTCTTC. This translates into CASSLTGFDEQFF.

The gene calls are TRBV5-4 and TRBJ1-1; TRBD1 agrees at 8 bases. Germline V gene data show CDR1 as SGHNT and CDR2 as YYREEE (reference sequence). The ends lost 7 bases at V and 3 bases at J; junction bases unmatched: 11. This CDR3 contains 15 residues. The CDR3 loop is CASERQGIVDTEAFF. The CDR3 nucleotides read TGTGCCAGCGAAAGACAGGGGATTGTGGACACTGAAGCTTTCTTT.

V usage is TRBV6-5 and J usage is TRBJ2-5; maybe TRBD2 (5 bases). Trimming left V 1 base short and J 4 bases short, with 16 bases between. The germline gives CDR1 MNHEY, CDR2 SVGAGI. The CDR3 consists of 16 residues. The CDR3 protein is CASSYYPTGEGETQYF. The CDR3 DNA sequence: TGTGCCAGCAGTTACTACCCGACCGGCGAGGGAGAGACCCAGTACTTC.

V is TRBV4-1 and J is TRBJ1-2; 9 nucleotides line up with TRBD1. Per germline, CDR1 MGHRA and CDR2 YSYEKL. J lost 6 bases, V lost 4 bases, and 9 bases had no gene match. CDR3 length: 15 residues. The CDR3 spells CASSPRDREGDGYTF. The CDR3 region has the DNA TGCGCCAGCAGCCCTCGGGACAGGGAAGGTGATGGCTACACCTTC.

The chain has TRBV11-2 and TRBJ2-1, with 12 bases aligning to TRBD2. CDR1 is SGHAT and CDR2 is FQNNGV in the germline V gene. Trimming at V came to 2 bases and at J to 7 bases, leaving 15 bases not matched to a gene. This CDR3 comprises 19 residues. DNA of the CDR3: TGTGCCAGCAGCTTAACCGGTGCTAGCGGGAGGGCCGGAGGGAATGAGCAGTTCTTC. As protein: CASSLTGASGRAGGNEQFF. Together with reference TRBV11-2 and TRBJ2-1, the CDR3 gives the full variable domain: EAGVAQSPRYKIIEKRQSVAFWCNPISGHATLYWYQQILGQGPKLLIQFQNNGVVDDSQLPKDRFSAERLKGVDSTLKIQPAKLEDSAVYLCASSLTGASGRAGGNEQFFGPGTRLTVL.

This clone was seen once. The chain links TRBV4-1 to TRBJ2-5; D is tentatively TRBD1 or TRBD2 (5 bases each). V lost 0 bases and J lost 5, with 10 bases in between. This CDR3 has 14 residues. Germline values: CDR1 MGHRA, CDR2 YSYEKL. The CDR3: CASSQDRGAETQYF. CDR3 nucleotide sequence: TGCGCCAGCAGCCAAGATAGGGGAGCGGAGACCCAGTACTTC.

The V call is TRBV7-9, the J call TRBJ2-1; TRBD2 is a possible D gene (7 bases). From germline, CDR1 is SEHNR and CDR2 FQNEAQ (reference sequence). The CDR3 runs 14 residues. Between the trimmed V and J ends, which lost 5 bases and 2 bases, there was a span of 10 bases. CDR3 protein: CASSQGGAYNEQFF. CDR3 DNA: TGTGCCAGCAGCCAAGGGGGGGCCTACAATGAGCAGTTCTTC.

Worth noting for this clone: The sample has other DNA sequences that encode this CDR3 too. The rearrangement links TRBV5-4 to TRBJ2-5; TRBD1 aligns across 7 bases. V trimming: 5 bases; J trimming: 3 bases; junction bases outside the gene matches: 4. The CDR3 totals 13 residues. Germline CDR1 and CDR2: SGHNT and YYREEE (reference sequence). The CDR3 DNA is TGTGCCAGCAGTTACAGGGGAGAAGAGACCCAGTACTTC. This codes for CASSYRGEETQYF.

The count of this clone is one. The chain joins TRBV6-5 to TRBJ1-2, with 7 bases identical to TRBD1. With 6 bases clipped from V and 8 bases from J, the junction kept 9 bases outside the gene matches. The CDR3 loop spans 13 amino acids. Looked up from germline, CDR1 is MNHEY and CDR2 is SVGAGI. CDR3 DNA: TGTGCCAGCAGGACCGGGACAGTAAGGGGCTACACCTTC. It translates to CASRTGTVRGYTF.

The gene calls are TRBV27 and TRBJ1-2; D is uncertain. Germline CDR1 reads MNHEY; CDR2 reads SMNVEV (reference sequence). Trimming took off 6 bases at V and 8 bases at J, with 22 bases between the two ends. The CDR3 runs 15 residues. CDR3 sequence: CASRTDGVKGEGYTF. CDR3 bases: TGTGCCAGCAGAACCGACGGAGTAAAAGGAGAAGGCTACACCTTC.

V and J are TRBV13 and TRBJ2-7; D remains ambiguous. V shed 5 bases and J shed 6 bases, with 8 bases lying between them. CDR3 length: 11 amino acids. Per germline, CDR1 PRHDT and CDR2 FYEKMQ (reference sequence). CDR3 sequence: CASSRESEQYF. The DNA for the CDR3 is TGTGCCAGCAGCCGCGAGAGCGAGCAGTACTTC.

The chain links TRBV5-1 to TRBJ2-5; 9 bases agree with TRBD2. The length of the CDR3 is 16 residues. With 7 bases clipped from V and 4 bases from J, the junction kept 14 bases outside the gene matches. Germline V gene lookup returns CDR1 SGHRS and CDR2 YFSETQ. The CDR3 loop is CASQPEPTSGRETQYF. The CDR3 DNA reads TGCGCCAGCCAACCCGAGCCGACTAGCGGTAGAGAGACCCAGTACTTC. Looking up the rest from reference TRBV5-1 and TRBJ2-5 gives the full variable domain: KAGVTQTPRYLIKTRGQQVTLSCSPISGHRSVSWYQQTPGQGLQFLFEYFSETQRNKGNFPGRFSGRQFSNSRSEMNVSTLELGDSALYLCASQPEPTSGRETQYFGPGTRLLVL.

The V and J genes are TRBV21-1 and TRBJ1-2; no DNA check was done on the table's D call, TRBD1. TRBV21-1 is annotated as a pseudogene. This CDR3 has 22 amino acids. As DNA, the CDR3 is TGTGCCAGCAGCAGGGCCGGACCCGATAAAAATGGGAACAGGGACCTCGGCTATGGCTACACCTTC. As protein: CASSRAGPDKNGNRDLGYGYTF.

A word on this clone: Other DNA sequences of this sample code for an identical CDR3. This chain connects TRBV30 to TRBJ2-1; possible D gene TRBD2, 6 bases. The CDR3 is made up of 13 amino acids. Germline loops: CDR1 GTSNPN, CDR2 SVGIG (reference sequence). V was trimmed by 5 bases and J by 0 bases, leaving 8 bases between them. The CDR3 spells CAWGGSSYNEQFF. CDR3 sequence (DNA): TGTGCCTGGGGAGGGAGCTCCTACAATGAGCAGTTCTTC.

The chain employs TRBV5-1 and TRBJ1-1; 8 bases agree with TRBD1. The J segment lost 5 bases and the V segment lost 5 bases, leaving 8 bases of the junction unmatched. The CDR3 length is 14 residues. CDR1 and CDR2 (germline): SGHRS, YFSETQ. CDR3 residues: CASRNGQGGTEAFF. The CDR3 nucleotides are TGCGCCAGCAGGAATGGACAGGGTGGGACTGAAGCTTTCTTT.

V and J are TRBV5-4 and TRBJ1-2, with D hard to call. The CDR3 sequence is 11 residues long. V lost 5 bases to trimming and J lost 5 bases, with 7 bases between them. The germline V gene encodes CDR1 SGHNT and CDR2 YYREEE (reference sequence). CDR3 nucleotides: TGTGCCAGCAGTACCACTTATGGCTACACCTTC. Translating gives CASSTTYGYTF. The whole variable domain, filled in from reference TRBV5-4 and TRBJ1-2, reads ETGVTQSPTHLIKTRGQQVTLRCSSQSGHNTVSWYQQALGQGPQFIFQYYREEENGRGNFPPRFSGLQFPNYSSELNVNALELDDSALYLCASSTTYGYTFGSGTRLTVV.

The J gene is TRBJ2-5, the V gene TRBV7-2, with TRBD2 matching 7 bases. This CDR3 spans 14 amino acids. J lost 3 bases, V lost 3 bases, and 4 bases had no gene match. CDR1 is SGHTA, CDR2 FQGNSA, per germline. The CDR3 here is CASSFSGGKETQYF. CDR3 DNA sequence: TGTGCCAGCAGCTTCTCGGGAGGCAAAGAGACCCAGTACTTC.

This chain links TRBV4-1 with TRBJ2-1; TRBD2 is a possible D gene (6 bases). This CDR3 comprises 15 residues. The germline V gene encodes CDR1 MGHRA and CDR2 YSYEKL. Trimming stripped 3 bases from V and 1 base from J, with 10 bases between. CDR3 nucleotide sequence: TGCGCCAGCAGCCAGCCGGGACTTTCCTACAATGAGCAGTTCTTC. Protein product: CASSQPGLSYNEQFF.

As for this clone: The same CDR3 also results from other DNA sequences found in this sample. The chain carries TRBV27 and TRBJ2-3; weak D call: TRBD2 (5 bases). Germline CDR1 and CDR2: MNHEY and SMNVEV (reference sequence). This CDR3 contains 14 residues. V lost 4 bases and J 0 bases, leaving 8 bases between the germline ends. The CDR3 region has the DNA TGTGCCAGCAGTTACACGGGAAGCACAGATACGCAGTATTTT. Its translation: CASSYTGSTDTQYF.

The chain has TRBV2 and TRBJ2-7, with D tentatively TRBD1 (6 bases). From germline, CDR1 is SNHLY and CDR2 FYNNEI. The CDR3 has 13 amino acids. Trimming stripped 7 bases from V and 3 bases from J, with 13 bases between. Here the CDR3 reads CASTDRSSYEQYF. The DNA of the CDR3 is TGTGCCAGCACCGACAGGTCAAGCTACGAGCAGTACTTC.